This T cell receptor (beta chain) originates from a study (dated by TCRdb to about 2015). Study-wide context: The study set out to test whether tumor-infiltrating Tregs in breast cancer get recruited from blood Tregs or are instead converted in situ from other CD4+ T cell subsets.

To purify naive CD4+ T cells, the Miltenyi Naive CD4+ T Cell Isolation kit was used, and CD25 microbeads served to deplete Tregs. Tregs, naive and memory CD4+ T cells from tumor, blood and ipsilateral draining lymph nodes of a few breast cancer patients underwent full-length TCR alpha and beta sequencing. Mononuclear cells from lymph nodes or 50 to 60 ml of peripheral blood were isolated by Ficoll density gradient centrifugation. A purity exceeding 90% was confirmed by FACS for the sorted cell populations. This clonotype was recorded a few times. What this receptor recognizes is not known. No much larger clonotype is one base removed from it; base qualities were not supplied. Amplification of full-length TCR variable regions was done by 5' RACE PCR using constant-region reverse primers, and this step was followed by semi-nested PCR with Nested Universal Primer A. Using the ReliaPrep RNA Cell Miniprep System, total RNA was extracted, and the SMARTer RACE 5'/3' Kit was then used to reverse transcribe the RNA into 5'RACE-ready cDNA. Full-length TCR alpha and beta libraries were barcoded with multiplex adaptors and sequenced on an Illumina MiSeq. The source study handled its data this way. For each of nine subset-tissue groups, sequencing data from the five patients were combined, and the groups were compared by unsupervised clustering of TCR gene usage. The Morisita-Horn index, with shared sequences weighted by their contribution to each repertoire, was used to calculate repertoire similarity. TCRdb reanalyzed the raw reads on its own, using fastp at Q25 for trimming and MiXCR for clone calling, and kept in-frame beta chains. For every CDR3 protein sequence, its rows merge into one entry that carries the most common genes and DNA. V and J calls and clone size were set by TCRdb, not the authors. This sample gives fewer than 60,000 distinct CDR3 sequences in total; 28% of them show up just once. The top ten clonotypes cover 2.1% of the sample.

The CDR3 spans 15 residues, from the cysteine through the phenylalanine. The entry retains the CDR3 DNA only, 45 bases that are in frame from base 1. Compared with germline, V lacks 1 base and J lacks 2 bases; bases without a gene match: 4. From a lookup of the germline V gene, CDR1 and CDR2 are SGHTA and FQGTGA. Points the paper makes about the study in general: The larger-cohort validation was restricted to a single TCR beta V-J rearrangement rather than whole repertoires. The greatest overlap of tumor-infiltrating Treg TCR alpha and beta sequences was observed with tumor naive CD4+ T cells, followed by blood naive CD4+ T cells. Tumor memory CD4+ T cell TCR gene usage was found to cluster with blood and lymph node memory CD4+ cells and with lymph node naive CD4+ cells.

Sequenced: naive CD4+ T cells sorted from blood. The cell subset or site label of this sample denotes: naive CD4+ T cells, CD4+CD45RA+CD25-. This chain is built from TRBV7-3 and TRBJ2-5; TRBD1 lines up with 7 middle nucleotides. The source of this sequence is a female donor with breast cancer. The nucleotide sequence reads as follows: TGTGCCAGCAGCTTAAGTGGGACAGAACAAGAGACCCAGTACTTC. This encodes CASSLSGTEQETQYF.